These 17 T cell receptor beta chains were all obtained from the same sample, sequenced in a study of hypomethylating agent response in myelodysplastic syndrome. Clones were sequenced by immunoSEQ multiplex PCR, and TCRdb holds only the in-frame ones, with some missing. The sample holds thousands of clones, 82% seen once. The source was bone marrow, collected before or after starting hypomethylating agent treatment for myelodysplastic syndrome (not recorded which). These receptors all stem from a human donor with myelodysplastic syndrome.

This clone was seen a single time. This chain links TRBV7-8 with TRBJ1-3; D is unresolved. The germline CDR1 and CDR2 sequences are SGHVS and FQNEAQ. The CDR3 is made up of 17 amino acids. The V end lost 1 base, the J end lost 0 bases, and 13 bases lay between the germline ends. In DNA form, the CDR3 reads TGTGCCAGCAGCTTAGAAAACAGCCGATTCTCTGGAAACACCATATATTTT. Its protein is CASSLENSRFSGNTIYF.

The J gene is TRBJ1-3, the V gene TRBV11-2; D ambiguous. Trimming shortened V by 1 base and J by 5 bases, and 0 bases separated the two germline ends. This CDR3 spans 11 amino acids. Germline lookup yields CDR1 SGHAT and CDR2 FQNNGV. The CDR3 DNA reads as TGTGCCAGCAGCTTAGGAAACACCATATATTTT. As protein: CASSLGNTIYF.

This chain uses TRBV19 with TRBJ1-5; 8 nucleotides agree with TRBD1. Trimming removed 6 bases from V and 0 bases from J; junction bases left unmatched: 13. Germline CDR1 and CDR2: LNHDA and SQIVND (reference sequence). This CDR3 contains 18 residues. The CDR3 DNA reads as TGTGCCAGTAGCACTAGGACAGGGAGGGGTGGTAGCAATCAGCCCCAGCATTTT. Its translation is CASSTRTGRGGSNQPQHF.

CDR3 loop: CASSFQPRYSYEQYF. CDR3 coding DNA: TGTGCCAGCAGTTTTCAGCCACGGTACTCCTACGAGCAGTACTTC. The chain couples TRBV28 to TRBJ2-7; D not resolved. The CDR3 length is 15 residues. V was trimmed by 3 bases and J by 0 bases, leaving 12 bases between them. Germline V gene data show CDR1 as MDHEN and CDR2 as SYDVKM.

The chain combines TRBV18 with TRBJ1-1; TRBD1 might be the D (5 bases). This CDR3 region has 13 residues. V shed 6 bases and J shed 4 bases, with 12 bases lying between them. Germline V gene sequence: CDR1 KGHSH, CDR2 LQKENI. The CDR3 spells CASSPPGRTEAFF. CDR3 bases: TGTGCCAGCTCCCCGCCAGGGCGCACTGAAGCTTTCTTT.

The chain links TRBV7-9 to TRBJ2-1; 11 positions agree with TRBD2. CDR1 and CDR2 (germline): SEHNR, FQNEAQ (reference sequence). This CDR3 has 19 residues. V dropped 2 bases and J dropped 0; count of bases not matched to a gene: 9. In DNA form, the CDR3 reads TGTGCCAGCAGCTTACTTCTAGCGGGGGGCCTCAGCTCCTACAATGAGCAGTTCTTC. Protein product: CASSLLLAGGLSSYNEQFF. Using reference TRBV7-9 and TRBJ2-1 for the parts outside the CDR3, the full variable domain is DTGVSQNPRHKITKRGQNVTFRCDPISEHNRLYWYRQTLGQGPEFLTYFQNEAQLEKSRLLSDRFSAERPKGSFSTLEIQRTEQGDSAMYLCASSLLLAGGLSSYNEQFFGPGTRLTVL.

In DNA form, the CDR3 reads TGTGCCAGCAGCTCCAGCTCCTACGAGCAGTACTTC. This encodes CASSSSSYEQYF. The chain couples TRBV7-2 to TRBJ2-7; no clear D gene. The CDR3 runs 12 residues. V shed 4 bases and J shed 0 bases, with 4 bases lying between them. Germline V gene data show CDR1 as SGHTA and CDR2 as FQGNSA.

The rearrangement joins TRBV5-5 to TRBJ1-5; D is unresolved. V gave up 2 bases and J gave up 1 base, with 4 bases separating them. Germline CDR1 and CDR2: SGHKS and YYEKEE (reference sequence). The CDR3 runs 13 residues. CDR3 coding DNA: TGTGCCAGCAGCTTTTTCAGCAATCAGCCCCAGCATTTT. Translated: CASSFFSNQPQHF.

CDR3 sequence reads: CASRGLGKGTDTQYF. The CDR3 bases are TGTGCCAGCAGGGGACTAGGAAAAGGCACAGATACGCAGTATTTT. The chain couples TRBV28 to TRBJ2-3; 8 nucleotides align to TRBD2. The CDR3 sequence is 15 residues long. V lost 6 bases, J lost 1 base, and 6 bases stayed unmatched. In germline, CDR1 is MDHEN, CDR2 SYDVKM.

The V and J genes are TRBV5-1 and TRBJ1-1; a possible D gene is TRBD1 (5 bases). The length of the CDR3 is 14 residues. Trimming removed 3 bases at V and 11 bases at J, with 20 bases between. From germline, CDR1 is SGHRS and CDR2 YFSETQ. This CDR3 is CASSYGTEGGQAFF. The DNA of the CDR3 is TGCGCCAGCAGCTACGGGACGGAGGGAGGGCAGGCTTTCTTT.

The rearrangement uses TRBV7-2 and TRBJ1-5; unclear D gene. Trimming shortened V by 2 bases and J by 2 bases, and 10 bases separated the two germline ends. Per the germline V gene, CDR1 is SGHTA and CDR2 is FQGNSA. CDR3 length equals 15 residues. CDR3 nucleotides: TGTGCCAGCAGCTTAACTCCCGTAGGCAATCAGCCCCAGCATTTT. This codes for CASSLTPVGNQPQHF.

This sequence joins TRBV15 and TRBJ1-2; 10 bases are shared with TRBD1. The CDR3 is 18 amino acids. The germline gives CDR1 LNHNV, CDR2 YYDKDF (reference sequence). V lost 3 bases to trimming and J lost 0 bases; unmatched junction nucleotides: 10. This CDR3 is CATSRPRDRGKANYGYTF. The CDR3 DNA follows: TGTGCCACCAGCAGGCCTCGGGACAGGGGAAAGGCTAACTATGGCTACACCTTC.

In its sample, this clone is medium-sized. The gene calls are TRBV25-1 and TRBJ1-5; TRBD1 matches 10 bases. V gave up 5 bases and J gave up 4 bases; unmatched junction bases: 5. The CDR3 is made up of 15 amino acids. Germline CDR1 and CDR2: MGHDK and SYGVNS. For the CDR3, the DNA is TGTGCCAGCAGTCCAGGGACAGGGGAAAATCAGCCCCAGCATTTT. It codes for CASSPGTGENQPQHF.

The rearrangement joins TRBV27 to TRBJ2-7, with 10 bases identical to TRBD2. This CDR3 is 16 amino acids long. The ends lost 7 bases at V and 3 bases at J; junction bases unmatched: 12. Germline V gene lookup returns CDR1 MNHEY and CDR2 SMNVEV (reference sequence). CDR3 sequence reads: CASIKPLAGGNYEQYF. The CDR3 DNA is TGTGCCAGCATAAAACCCTTAGCGGGGGGAAACTACGAGCAGTACTTC.

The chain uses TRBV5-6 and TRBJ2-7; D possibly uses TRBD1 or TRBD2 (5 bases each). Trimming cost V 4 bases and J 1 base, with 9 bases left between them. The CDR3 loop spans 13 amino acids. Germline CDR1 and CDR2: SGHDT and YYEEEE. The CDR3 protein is CASSPGRSYEQYF. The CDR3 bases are TGTGCCAGCAGCCCGGGGCGGTCCTACGAGCAGTACTTC. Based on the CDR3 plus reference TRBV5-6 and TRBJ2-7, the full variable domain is DAGVTQSPTHLIKTRGQQVTLRCSPKSGHDTVSWYQQALGQGPQFIFQYYEEEERQRGNFPDRFSGHQFPNYSSELNVNALLLGDSALYLCASSPGRSYEQYFGPGTRLTVT.

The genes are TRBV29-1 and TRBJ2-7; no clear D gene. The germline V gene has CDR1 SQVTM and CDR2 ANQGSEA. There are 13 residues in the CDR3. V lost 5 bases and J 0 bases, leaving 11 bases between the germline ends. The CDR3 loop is CSVSVRSSYEQYF. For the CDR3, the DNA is TGCAGCGTTAGCGTCCGATCCTCCTACGAGCAGTACTTC.

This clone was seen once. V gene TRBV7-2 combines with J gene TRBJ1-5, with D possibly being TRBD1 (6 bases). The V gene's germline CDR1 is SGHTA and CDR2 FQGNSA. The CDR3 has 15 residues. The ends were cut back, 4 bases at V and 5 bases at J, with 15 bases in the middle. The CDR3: CASSSIEGGDQPQHF. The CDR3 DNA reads TGTGCCAGCAGCTCGATAGAAGGGGGAGATCAGCCCCAGCATTTT.